This TCR beta chain is drawn from a study of T cells in Graves' hyperthyroidism and ophthalmopathy. Study-level background: Initial diagnosis, before any treatment, was when peripheral blood was collected.

Study findings and constraints: Blood samples included most of the expanded thyroid clonotypes exceeding 0.001. Ophthalmopathy was identified by the model a median roughly six months ahead of onset.

Amplified TCR beta CDR3 regions derived from RNA transcripts. RT-PCR in the first round (using the HTBI primer set) targeted the TCR CDR3. MiXCR, applied by TCRdb to the multiplex PCR reads, yields one record per CDR3 protein. The sample shows hundreds of thousands of distinct CDR3 sequences, around 20% of them seen only once. This clonotype has a count of ten or more. Its antigen is not identified. Trimming took 2 bases from V and 3 from J; bases not matched to a gene: 4. Germline V gene lookup returns CDR1 SGDLS and CDR2 YYNGEE. This CDR3 region has 15 residues. The rearrangement links TRBV9 to TRBJ2-7; TRBD1 agrees at 11 bases. The sequenced sample was blood. The clonotype originates from a woman aged 50 to 65 with Graves' hyperthyroidism that later progressed to Graves' ophthalmopathy. The CDR3 bases are TGTGCCAGCAGCGTGGGGGACAGGGGGATCTACGAGCAGTACTTC. Its translation is CASSVGDRGIYEQYF.